The 18 T cell receptor beta chains reported below all come from one sample, sequenced in a study of metastatic and nonmetastatic thyroid tumors. TCRdb reanalyzed the PCR reads with MiXCR. The sample records around 28,000 clones, under 30% being singletons. Every patient was untreated before thyroid surgery. Material for sequencing was blood. The receptors originated from a female donor with papillary thyroid cancer or a benign thyroid nodule (not recorded which). Some clones in this sample may be carry-over from other donors' samples.

The rearrangement links TRBV19 to TRBJ1-6; D unclear. The CDR3 is 14 residues long. The V end was cut by 1 base, the J end by 15 bases, with 16 bases between. Germline loops: CDR1 LNHDA, CDR2 SQIVND (reference sequence). CDR3 DNA sequence: TGTGCCAGTAGTATAGTGGGTACAGCCCTGGGCCTCCACTTT. Its translation: CASSIVGTALGLHF. Full variable domain (missing parts from reference TRBV19 and TRBJ1-6): DGGITQSPKYLFRKEGQNVTLSCEQNLNHDAMYWYRQDPGQGLRLIYYSQIVNDFQKGDIAEGYSVSREKKESFPLTVTSAQKNPTAFYLCASSIVGTALGLHFGNGTRLTVT.

A note on this clone: Other DNA sequences of this sample code for an identical CDR3. This chain connects TRBV4-1 to TRBJ1-5, with D possibly matching TRBD1 (6 bases). Deletions cut 1 base from V and 1 base from J, with 8 bases between. This CDR3 is 15 amino acids long. CDR1 is MGHRA and CDR2 is YSYEKL in the germline V gene. The CDR3 nucleotides are TGCGCCAGCAGCCAAGTTCAGGGGAGCAATCAGCCCCAGCATTTT. Translating it yields CASSQVQGSNQPQHF.

This clone came up many times. The genes are TRBV6-2 or TRBV6-3 and TRBJ2-4; 12 bases are shared with TRBD2. This CDR3 is 15 amino acids long. V lost 6 bases and J lost 12; bases outside the gene matches: 12. The V gene's germline CDR1 is MNHEY and CDR2 SVGEGT. CDR3 region: CASSPPLAGGPTQYF. The CDR3 coding sequence is TGTGCCAGCAGCCCGCCCCTAGCGGGAGGGCCCACTCAGTACTTC.

This chain links TRBV11-3 with TRBJ2-1; TRBD2 agrees at 8 bases. Unmatched junction bases numbered 6, after V lost 1 base and J lost 7 bases. The germline V gene encodes CDR1 SGHNT and CDR2 YENEEA. This CDR3 region has 15 residues. The CDR3, as DNA: TGTGCCAGCAGCTTAGGAGGGACTAGTCGGAATGAGCAGTTCTTC. It encodes CASSLGGTSRNEQFF.

V gene TRBV5-8 combines with J gene TRBJ1-1; TRBD1 is a possible D gene (5 bases). V lost 0 bases, J lost 5 bases, and 17 bases lay in between. CDR3 size: 16 residues. Per the germline V gene, CDR1 is SGHTS and CDR2 is YDEGEE. CDR3 bases: TGTGCCAGCAGCTTGGCCCCCGCAGGGCGCCCTACTGAAGCTTTCTTT. Protein: CASSLAPAGRPTEAFF. The entire variable domain, with the rest obtained from reference TRBV5-8 and TRBJ1-1, is as follows: EAGVTQSPTHLIKTRGQQATLRCSPISGHTSVYWYQQALGLGLQFLLWYDEGEERNRGNFPPRFSGRQFPNYSSELNVNALELEDSALYLCASSLAPAGRPTEAFFGQGTRLTVV.

V gene TRBV6-1 combines with J gene TRBJ1-5, with a possible D match to TRBD1 (5 bases). Trimming removed 7 bases from V and 3 bases from J, with 13 bases in between. Per germline, CDR1 MNHNS and CDR2 SASEGT. This CDR3 has 14 residues. The CDR3 loop is CASTGTPVNQPQHF. The CDR3 DNA reads TGTGCCAGCACGGGGACCCCAGTCAATCAGCCCCAGCATTTT.

The chain combines TRBV28 with TRBJ2-2; 10 positions agree with TRBD2. This CDR3 is 16 amino acids long. Unmatched junction bases numbered 4, after V lost 5 bases and J lost 1 base. Germline CDR1 and CDR2: MDHEN and SYDVKM. The CDR3, as DNA: TGTGCCAGCAGTGGGACTAGCGCCAAGAACACCGGGGAGCTGTTTTTT. Translated, it gives CASSGTSAKNTGELFF.

V is TRBV6-2 or TRBV6-3 and J is TRBJ1-1; no clear D. CDR3 size: 15 residues. V lost 4 bases, J lost 0 bases, and 12 bases lay in between. Germline lookup yields CDR1 MNHEY and CDR2 SVGEGT. In nucleotides, the CDR3 is TGTGCCAGCAGTTCCATCCTTGTCATGAACACTGAAGCTTTCTTT. Translation: CASSSILVMNTEAFF.

This clone has a count of ten or more. Other nucleotide sequences from this sample produce the same CDR3. The gene calls are TRBV24-1 and TRBJ1-2; the match to TRBD1 covers 7 bases. V shed 7 bases, J shed 2 bases, and the junction held 6 bases outside the gene matches. The CDR3 sequence is 14 residues long. Germline-derived CDR1 and CDR2 are KGHDR and SFDVKD. The chain's CDR3 is CATSVSTGNYGYTF. The CDR3, as DNA: TGTGCCACCAGCGTTTCGACAGGGAACTATGGCTACACCTTC.

The chain employs TRBV20-1 and TRBJ2-7; D is perhaps TRBD1 (6 bases). The germline CDR1 and CDR2 sequences are DFQATT and SNEGSKA (reference sequence). V lost 5 bases, J lost 3 bases, and 8 bases lay in between. The CDR3 length is 11 residues. The CDR3 reads CSAPGDYEQYF. Here the CDR3 DNA reads TGCAGTGCTCCAGGGGACTACGAGCAGTACTTC.

This clone appeared many times. The gene calls are TRBV20-1 and TRBJ1-1; 9 bases agree with TRBD1. V lost 3 bases to trimming and J lost 0 bases; unmatched junction nucleotides: 8. The germline gives CDR1 DFQATT, CDR2 SNEGSKA (reference sequence). The CDR3 runs to 16 residues. CDR3 loop: CSARSGQGNLNTEAFF. For the CDR3, the DNA is TGCAGTGCTAGGTCCGGACAGGGGAACTTGAACACTGAAGCTTTCTTT.

Remarks on this clone: A junction end diverges from the germline sequence, so it may reflect a read error. The chain is built from TRBV6-5 and TRBJ2-7, with D unclear. Germline lookup yields CDR1 MNHEY and CDR2 SVGAGI. This CDR3 spans 12 amino acids. DNA for the CDR3: TGTGCCAGCAGTTACTCGGGAAGCGAGCATTACTTC. Amino acids: CASSYSGSEHYF.

J is TRBJ2-1 and V is TRBV5-1; TRBD2 aligns across 9 bases. V trimming: 4 bases; J trimming: 0 bases; junction bases outside the gene matches: 8. The CDR3 spans 17 residues. Germline CDR1 and CDR2: SGHRS and YFSETQ. The CDR3 spells CASSPRASGTSYNEQFF. CDR3 nucleotides: TGCGCCAGCAGCCCTAGGGCTAGCGGGACCTCCTACAATGAGCAGTTCTTC.

Relative to its sample, this clone is medium-sized. The chain employs TRBV12-3 or TRBV12-4 and TRBJ1-1; D uncertain. V shed 7 bases and J shed 5 bases, with 17 bases lying between them. The CDR3 is 14 residues long. Here the CDR3 DNA reads TGTGCCAGCAAAAGGGAACAGACGGGGACTGAAGCTTTCTTT. It codes for CASKREQTGTEAFF.

The chain couples TRBV6-1 to TRBJ2-7, with D maybe TRBD2 (6 bases). V was clipped by 6 bases and J by 4 bases, with 13 bases between them. Germline CDR1 is MNHNS and CDR2 is SASEGT. The CDR3 totals 13 residues. CDR3 residues: CASRGRREYEQYF. CDR3 DNA sequence: TGTGCCAGCAGGGGACGGAGGGAATACGAGCAGTACTTC.

This chain connects TRBV11-2 to TRBJ2-1, with 9 bases aligning to TRBD2. V was pared by 8 bases and J by 2 bases, with 13 bases of the junction left unmatched. There are 17 residues in the CDR3. Germline assignment: CDR1 SGHAT and CDR2 FQNNGV. The CDR3 DNA follows: TGTGCCAGCGGGTTATATAGCGGGGGTGCCCCCTACAATGAGCAGTTCTTC. Translated, it gives CASGLYSGGAPYNEQFF.

CDR3 loop: CASIGEGGQETQYF. In DNA form, the CDR3 reads TGTGCCAGCATTGGGGAGGGGGGGCAGGAGACCCAGTACTTC. The gene calls are TRBV28 and TRBJ2-5; maybe TRBD2 (7 bases). The CDR3 contains 14 residues. V was pared by 7 bases and J by 5 bases, with 17 bases between. The germline V gene encodes CDR1 MDHEN and CDR2 SYDVKM.

The chain is built from TRBV6-4 and TRBJ2-3, with 10 nucleotides matching TRBD2. The CDR3 is 14 residues long. Per the germline V gene, CDR1 is MRHNA and CDR2 is SNTAGT. J was trimmed by 4 bases and V by 4 bases; bases with no gene match: 2. In DNA form, the CDR3 reads TGTGCCAGCAGTGCTAGCGGGAGCCCAGATACGCAGTATTTT. It codes for CASSASGSPDTQYF.